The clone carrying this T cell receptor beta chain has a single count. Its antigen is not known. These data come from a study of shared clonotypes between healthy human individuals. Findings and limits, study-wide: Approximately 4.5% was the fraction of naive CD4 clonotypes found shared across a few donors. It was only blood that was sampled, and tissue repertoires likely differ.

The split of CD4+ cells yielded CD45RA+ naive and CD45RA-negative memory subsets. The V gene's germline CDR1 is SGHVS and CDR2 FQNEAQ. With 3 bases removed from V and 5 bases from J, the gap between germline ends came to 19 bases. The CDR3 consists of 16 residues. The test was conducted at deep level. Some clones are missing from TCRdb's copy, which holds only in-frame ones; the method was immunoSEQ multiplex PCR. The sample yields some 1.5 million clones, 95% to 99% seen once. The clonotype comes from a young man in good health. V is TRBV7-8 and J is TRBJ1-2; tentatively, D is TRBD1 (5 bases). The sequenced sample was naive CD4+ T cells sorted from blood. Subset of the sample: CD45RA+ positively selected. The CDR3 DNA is TGTGCCAGCAGCTTTGGCTGGGGCTCGGCTACTTATGGCTACACCTTC. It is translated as CASSFGWGSATYGYTF.